This T cell receptor (beta chain) was sequenced in a study of Tregs in tolerant kidney transplant recipients. Note on this clone: Other DNA sequences in this sample translate to the same CDR3.

Generated by immunoSEQ multiplex PCR, the TCRdb table keeps only in-frame clones and is missing some. Of 92,000 or so clones listed, around 90% are singletons. V lost 5 bases, J lost 1 base, and 9 bases lay in between. Germline V gives CDR1 LNHNV, CDR2 YYDKDF (reference sequence). CDR3 size: 13 residues. The sample comprised CD8+ T cells from blood. The V call is TRBV15, the J call TRBJ2-7; D possibly uses TRBD1 or TRBD2 (5 bases each). The source of this sequence is a human donor in good health. The DNA of the CDR3 is TGTGCCACCAGCGGGGGAGCTTCCTACGAGCAGTACTTC. Translated: CATSGGASYEQYF.